These T cell receptor beta chains were read from a single sample in a study of regulatory T cells in long-lasting Graves disease. TCRdb used MiXCR to reprocess the multiplex PCR reads, holding one entry per CDR3 protein. Of a few hundred thousand distinct CDR3 sequences listed, 16% are singletons. This sample was shared with a second study, whose subject was T cells in Graves' hyperthyroidism and ophthalmopathy.

Sequenced material: peripheral blood mononuclear cells (PBMCs), taken at new diagnosis, from a patient treated with antithyroid drugs. These receptors came from a man aged 35-49 years with Graves disease. Both conserved end residues are part of each CDR3. A D gene is named only where the DNA matches it firmly. Clone size is given for some rows only: seen once, a few or many times, or a class if the clone is expanded.

-	many	TRBV6-1	TRBJ2-3	CASSPLGHTDTQYF	TGTGCCAGCAGTCCACTGGGGCACACAGATACGCAGTATTTT
-	many	TRBV28	TRBJ2-3	CASRSYDTQYF	TGTGCCAGCAGATCATATGATACGCAGTATTTT
TRBD1	many	TRBV3-1	TRBJ2-4	CASSQERASGGFKNIQYF	TGTGCCAGCAGCCAAGAAAGGGCGTCAGGGGGCTTCAAAAACATTCAGTACTTC
-	-	TRBV28	TRBJ1-5	CASSLWGPPSNQPQHF	TGTGCCAGCAGTTTATGGGGCCCACCGAGCAATCAGCCCCAGCATTTT
TRBD1	few	TRBV6-1	TRBJ2-7	CASSLRGLIYEQYF	TGTGCCAGCAGTCTTAGGGGGCTTATCTACGAGCAGTACTTC
-	few	TRBV30	TRBJ2-4	CAWSVRGSTKNIQYF	TGTGCCTGGAGTGTACGGGGCAGCACCAAAAACATTCAGTACTTC
TRBD2	many	TRBV5-1	TRBJ2-3	CASSPLSGGGADTQYF	TGCGCCAGCAGCCCCCTGAGCGGGGGGGGGGCAGATACGCAGTATTTT
-	many	TRBV27	TRBJ2-7	CASSQIRGLPTYEQYF	TGTGCCAGCAGCCAGATCCGGGGACTGCCGACCTACGAGCAGTACTTC
-	many	TRBV7-2	TRBJ1-1	CASSLSALNTEAFF	TGTGCCAGCAGCTTAAGTGCGTTGAACACTGAAGCTTTCTTT
-	many	TRBV30	TRBJ1-2	CAWSPGSYGYTF	TGTGCCTGGAGCCCAGGCAGCTATGGCTACACCTTC
-	many	TRBV5-1	TRBJ2-2	CASSPGRAGELFF	TGCGCCAGCAGCCCCGGACGGGCCGGGGAGCTGTTTTTT
-	-	TRBV28	TRBJ2-7	CASSFPGQPPYEQYF	TGTGCCAGCAGTTTTCCGGGACAACCGCCCTACGAGCAGTACTTC
-	many	TRBV5-1	TRBJ2-3	CASSLKGGESDTQYF	TGCGCCAGCAGCTTAAAGGGCGGGGAGTCAGATACGCAGTATTTT
TRBD1	-	TRBV6-1	TRBJ1-4	CASSEMGTGAEKLFF	TGTGCCAGCAGTGAAATGGGGACAGGGGCCGAAAAACTGTTTTTT
-	-	TRBV3-1	TRBJ1-4	CASSQDFFQVNEKLFF	TGTGCCAGCAGCCAAGATTTTTTCCAGGTTAATGAAAAACTGTTTTTT
TRBD1	many	TRBV2	TRBJ1-2	CASSGQGHGYTF	TGTGCCAGCAGCGGACAGGGGCATGGCTACACCTTC
-	-	TRBV5-1	TRBJ2-6	CASSFGGANVLTF	TGCGCCAGCAGCTTTGGCGGGGCCAACGTCCTGACTTTC
-	-	TRBV20-1	TRBJ1-1	CSPAGHTEAFF	TGCAGCCCCGCGGGGCACACTGAAGCTTTCTTT
-	many	TRBV7-2	TRBJ1-6	CASSLRARSPLHF	TGTGCCAGCAGCTTAAGGGCAAGGTCACCCCTCCACTTT
-	few	TRBV6-5	TRBJ2-1	CASSYSIFINEQFF	TGTGCCAGCAGTTACTCGATATTCATTAATGAGCAGTTCTTC
-	many	TRBV28	TRBJ1-2	CASSQIYGYTF	TGTGCCAGCAGCCAAATCTATGGCTACACCTTC
-	many	TRBV5-1	TRBJ1-2	CASSLESPNYGYTF	TGCGCCAGCAGCTTGGAGTCACCTAACTATGGCTACACCTTC
TRBD2	many	TRBV10-3	TRBJ2-5	CAIRGRTSGGTQETQYF	TGTGCCATCAGGGGGCGGACTAGCGGGGGCACACAAGAGACCCAGTACTTC
-	many	TRBV18	TRBJ1-1	CASSPLRETTEAFF	TGTGCCAGCTCACCACTGCGGGAAACTACTGAAGCTTTCTTT
-	few	TRBV20-1	TRBJ2-3	CSAPQRRSTDTQYF	TGCAGTGCTCCTCAGCGGCGTAGCACAGATACGCAGTATTTT
TRBD1	few	TRBV4-3	TRBJ2-5	CASSQGDADRGLETQYF	TGCGCCAGCAGCCAAGGTGATGCGGACAGGGGGCTAGAGACCCAGTACTTC